These 16 T cell receptor beta chains originate from one sample sequenced in a study of T cell responses to AZD1222 COVID-19 vaccine. TCRdb's table, derived via immunoSEQ multiplex PCR, lists solely in-frame clones and lacks some. The repertoire includes just under 90,000 clones, around 90% of them detected once, and around 5.8% sits in the top ten. Sequenced here: peripheral blood, sampled on day 0 of AZD1222 vaccination. These receptor sequences come from an adult in good health.

The chain carries TRBV11-1 and TRBJ2-3; a weak D match, TRBD1 (5 bases). The V end was cut by 5 bases, the J end by 4 bases, with 16 bases between. Germline CDR1 SGHAT, CDR2 FQDESV (reference sequence). The CDR3 runs 15 residues. Here the CDR3 DNA reads TGTGCCAGCAGCCCGCAGCTCAGGGTGGCAGATACGCAGTATTTT. Protein product: CASSPQLRVADTQYF.

This rearrangement joins TRBV6-5 to TRBJ2-7; either TRBD1 or TRBD2 may fit D (5 bases each). The germline V gene has CDR1 MNHEY and CDR2 SVGAGI. The ends were cut back, 10 bases at V and 2 bases at J, with 12 bases in the middle. The CDR3 is made up of 12 amino acids. The CDR3 protein is CAIRDRPYEQYF. The CDR3 region has the DNA TGTGCCATACGGGACCGCCCCTACGAGCAGTACTTC.

The chain combines TRBV14 with TRBJ2-1, with D maybe TRBD1 (6 bases). The CDR3 covers 13 residues. The V and J ends lost 7 bases and 7 bases respectively, with 14 bases between them. Germline values: CDR1 SGHDN, CDR2 FVKESK. The CDR3 region is CASNYDRQNEQFF. The CDR3 DNA reads as TGTGCCAGCAATTATGACAGGCAGAATGAGCAGTTCTTC.

The chain is built from TRBV2 and TRBJ2-6, with TRBD1 identical over 9 bases. Germline CDR1 is SNHLY and CDR2 is FYNNEI. CDR3 length: 18 residues. V was clipped by 0 bases and J by 5 bases; unmatched bases: 8. In nucleotides, the CDR3 is TGTGCCAGCAGTGAAGCGTTAACAGGGGGCGAGTGGGCCAACGTCCTGACTTTC. Protein product: CASSEALTGGEWANVLTF.

The genes are TRBV27 and TRBJ1-5, with a tentative D call TRBD1 (5 bases). The CDR3 covers 13 residues. Germline-derived CDR1 and CDR2 are MNHEY and SMNVEV (reference sequence). Trimming took 6 bases from V and 4 from J, leaving 10 bases between them. The CDR3 nucleotides read TGTGCCAGCAGCCCCGACAGAAATCAGCCCCAGCATTTT. Amino acids: CASSPDRNQPQHF.

This chain links TRBV24-1 with TRBJ2-4, with no clear D. The ends were cut back, 7 bases at V and 9 bases at J, with 12 bases in the middle. CDR1 is KGHDR and CDR2 is SFDVKD in the germline V gene. The CDR3 is 12 residues long. The DNA of the CDR3 is TGTGCCACCAGCGCCCCCGGCGGCATTCAGTACTTC. Amino acid sequence: CATSAPGGIQYF.

V gene TRBV2 combines with J gene TRBJ2-7; 10 nucleotides agree with TRBD1. This CDR3 comprises 16 residues. Germline trimming cut 4 bases from V and 4 bases from J; bases unmatched to any gene: 10. Germline V CDR1 and CDR2: SNHLY, FYNNEI. This chain's CDR3 is CASSVSRDRGFYEQYF. CDR3 DNA: TGTGCCAGCAGTGTTTCAAGGGACAGGGGATTTTACGAGCAGTACTTC.

CDR3 protein: CASSPETGGAGAYEQYF. In nucleotides, the CDR3 is TGTGCCAGCAGCCCAGAGACAGGGGGCGCGGGAGCCTACGAGCAGTACTTC. V gene TRBV5-6 combines with J gene TRBJ2-7, with 10 bases identical to TRBD1. With 4 bases clipped from V and 2 bases from J, the junction kept 12 bases outside the gene matches. The CDR3 is 17 amino acids. Germline loops: CDR1 SGHDT, CDR2 YYEEEE.

This clone was counted once. The V and J genes are TRBV6-2 or TRBV6-3 and TRBJ1-1, with 7 nucleotides matching TRBD1. The CDR3 has 15 residues. Germline assignment: CDR1 MNHEY and CDR2 SVGEGT. The V segment lost 0 bases and the J segment 4 bases; nucleotides outside the gene matches: 5. The CDR3 bases are TGTGCCAGCAGTTACTCGACCGACAGGGTCACTGAAGCTTTCTTT. Translation: CASSYSTDRVTEAFF.

This CDR3 reads CASSDAPPRGSGANVLTF. The CDR3 DNA follows: TGCGCCAGCAGTGATGCCCCCCCCAGAGGATCTGGGGCCAACGTCCTGACTTTC. The chain employs TRBV10-1 and TRBJ2-6; D uncertain. The length of the CDR3 is 18 residues. Germline V gene sequence: CDR1 WNHNN, CDR2 SYGVQD (reference sequence). V shed 3 bases and J shed 1 base, with 16 bases lying between them.

The chain employs TRBV12-3 or TRBV12-4 and TRBJ1-5; tentative D call: TRBD1 (6 bases). Trimming removed 6 bases at V and 4 bases at J, with 10 bases between. The CDR3 spans 13 residues. Here the CDR3 reads CASRPTGNQPQHF. The CDR3 bases are TGTGCCAGCAGGCCCACAGGGAATCAGCCCCAGCATTTT.

This rearrangement joins TRBV7-9 to TRBJ1-1; D not resolved. V gave up 2 bases and J gave up 6 bases, with 4 bases separating them. The CDR3 spans 11 residues. CDR1 is SEHNR, CDR2 FQNEAQ, per germline (reference sequence). The CDR3 sequence is CASSLLAEAFF. CDR3 DNA: TGTGCCAGCAGCTTATTAGCTGAAGCTTTCTTT.

This rearrangement joins TRBV9 to TRBJ2-2, with a tentative D call TRBD2 (6 bases). CDR3 size: 16 residues. Germline V gives CDR1 SGDLS, CDR2 YYNGEE. Trimming cost V 0 bases and J 2 bases, with 11 bases left between them. CDR3 sequence (DNA): TGTGCCAGCAGCGTAGGTCCTAGCGCCAACACCGGGGAGCTGTTTTTT. Residues: CASSVGPSANTGELFF.

CDR3 protein: CASSFDGEQFF. The DNA for the CDR3 is TGTGCCAGCAGCTTTGACGGGGAGCAGTTCTTC. This chain uses TRBV5-4 with TRBJ2-1; no firm D call. V lost 2 bases, J lost 10 bases, and 7 bases lay in between. Germline CDR1 reads SGHNT; CDR2 reads YYREEE (reference sequence). The CDR3 runs to 11 residues.

The chain is built from TRBV27 and TRBJ2-5; D uncertain. This CDR3 comprises 12 residues. V lost 5 bases to trimming and J lost 5 bases, with 9 bases between them. Germline assignment: CDR1 MNHEY and CDR2 SMNVEV (reference sequence). The CDR3 protein is CASSNPAETQYF. The CDR3 DNA reads as TGTGCCAGCAGTAATCCGGCGGAGACCCAGTACTTC.

The chain recombines TRBV7-3 with TRBJ2-6; possibly TRBD1 for D (5 bases). This CDR3 region has 16 residues. Trimming stripped 5 bases from V and 0 bases from J, with 11 bases between. Germline V gene sequence: CDR1 SGHTA, CDR2 FQGTGA. In nucleotides, the CDR3 is TGTGCCAGCAGCGAGACAGCCGACTCTGGGGCCAACGTCCTGACTTTC. Translated: CASSETADSGANVLTF.